The 13 T cell receptor beta chains given below trace back to one sample, sequenced in a study of shared clonotypes between healthy human individuals. Libraries were prepared by immunoSEQ multiplex PCR; TCRdb keeps only in-frame clonotypes and omits some of them. The sample lists approximately 2.5 million clones; 80% to 95% were seen once. Sequencing used naive CD4+ T cells from PBMCs. The sample's subset: CD45RA+ positively selected. These receptors were taken from a man younger than 35 in good health. Some clones in this sample may be carry-over from other donors' samples.

The rearrangement links TRBV7-2 to TRBJ2-4; a weak D match, TRBD1 (6 bases). The CDR3 length is 14 residues. Trimming pared 5 bases from V and 5 bases from J, leaving 13 bases between. Looked up from germline, CDR1 is SGHTA and CDR2 is FQGNSA. CDR3 nucleotide sequence: TGTGCCAGCAGCGCCACCGGGACACAAAACATTCAGTACTTC. This translates into CASSATGTQNIQYF.

The CDR3 loop reads CASSSGDTQYF. CDR3 nucleotide sequence: TGTGCCAGCAGCTCAGGAGATACGCAGTATTTT. This sequence joins TRBV9 and TRBJ2-3; unclear D gene. The CDR3 extends over 11 amino acids. Trimming took off 4 bases at V and 5 bases at J, with 5 bases between the two ends. Germline V gene sequence: CDR1 SGDLS, CDR2 YYNGEE.

The CDR3 sequence: CASSPSGGYTEAFF. CDR3 DNA sequence: TGTGCCAGCTCACCGTCAGGGGGCTACACTGAAGCTTTCTTT. This chain connects TRBV18 to TRBJ1-1; 8 nucleotides agree with TRBD1. CDR3 length: 14 residues. Germline trimming cut 3 bases from V and 3 bases from J; bases unmatched to any gene: 3. CDR1 and CDR2 (germline): KGHSH, LQKENI. Filled out from reference TRBV18 and TRBJ1-1, the complete variable domain reads NAGVMQNPRHLVRRRGQEARLRCSPMKGHSHVYWYRQLPEEGLKFMVYLQKENIIDESGMPKERFSAEFPKEGPSILRIQQVVRGDSAAYFCASSPSGGYTEAFFGQGTRLTVV.

Worth noting for this clone: The sample contains more than one DNA sequence encoding this CDR3. The rearrangement joins TRBV9 to TRBJ2-1; 8 bases are a match to TRBD2. The CDR3 sequence is 15 residues long. V trimming: 3 bases; J trimming: 1 base; junction bases outside the gene matches: 3. Per germline, CDR1 SGDLS and CDR2 YYNGEE. The CDR3 spells CASSAIAGSYNEQFF. Here the CDR3 DNA reads TGTGCCAGCAGCGCGATAGCGGGGTCCTACAATGAGCAGTTCTTC.

This clone was observed a handful of times. This chain connects TRBV29-1 to TRBJ1-1; no firm D call. Germline CDR1 and CDR2: SQVTM and ANQGSEA. The CDR3 has 12 amino acids. With 3 bases removed from V and 6 bases from J, the gap between germline ends came to 11 bases. The CDR3 DNA sequence: TGCAGCGTTGATCCCGGGTGGGCTGAAGCTTTCTTT. Protein sequence: CSVDPGWAEAFF.

The genes are TRBV27 and TRBJ1-4; D perhaps matches TRBD1 (5 bases). Between the trimmed V and J ends, which lost 0 bases and 7 bases, there was a span of 12 bases. From germline, CDR1 is MNHEY and CDR2 SMNVEV (reference sequence). This CDR3 spans 15 amino acids. This CDR3 reads CASSLSTRGGEKLFF. The CDR3 region has the DNA TGTGCCAGCAGTTTATCGACAAGGGGTGGTGAAAAACTGTTTTTT. Combining the CDR3 with reference TRBV27 and TRBJ1-4 gives the whole variable domain EAQVTQNPRYLITVTGKKLTVTCSQNMNHEYMSWYRQDPGLGLRQIYYSMNVEVTDKGDVPEGYKVSRKEKRNFPLILESPSPNQTSLYFCASSLSTRGGEKLFFGSGTQLSVL.

The rearrangement joins TRBV14 to TRBJ2-5; D might be TRBD1 (6 bases). The J call is doubtful: the DNA matches TRBJ2-7 better. This CDR3 spans 12 amino acids. Germline CDR1 and CDR2: SGHDN and FVKESK. The CDR3, as DNA: TGTGCCAGCAGCGTACAGGGCTACGAGCAGTACTTC. This codes for CASSVQGYEQYF.

The CDR3 region is CASSGRGQYSSYEQYF. DNA of the CDR3: TGCGCCAGCAGCGGAAGGGGACAGTATAGCTCCTACGAGCAGTACTTC. The genes are TRBV5-1 and TRBJ2-5; TRBD1 matches 7 bases. The DNA matches TRBJ2-7 better at its end, which makes the J call doubtful. CDR1 is SGHRS and CDR2 is YFSETQ in the germline V gene. The CDR3 loop spans 16 amino acids.

The chain uses TRBV5-8 and TRBJ2-7; the match to TRBD1 covers 7 bases. The CDR3 contains 14 residues. From germline, CDR1 is SGHTS and CDR2 YDEGEE. Germline trimming cut 6 bases from V and 3 bases from J; bases unmatched to any gene: 9. CDR3 bases: TGTGCCAGCACTCGCAAGGGGGCTCTCTACGAGCAGTACTTC. It yields the protein CASTRKGALYEQYF.

As to this clone: Other DNA sequences from this sample encode an identical CDR3 as well. The genes are TRBV5-1 and TRBJ2-5; D might be TRBD1 (6 bases). In germline, CDR1 is SGHRS, CDR2 YFSETQ. Trimming removed 1 base at V and 7 bases at J, with 20 bases between. The CDR3 length is 16 residues. This chain's CDR3 is CASSLLGGGDVGTQYF. The CDR3 DNA reads TGCGCCAGCAGCTTGTTGGGTGGGGGCGACGTAGGGACCCAGTACTTC.

This rearrangement joins TRBV7-3 to TRBJ2-1; 11 bases match TRBD2. V was pared by 4 bases and J by 3 bases, with 5 bases of the junction left unmatched. The germline V gene encodes CDR1 SGHTA and CDR2 FQGTGA. CDR3 length equals 16 residues. The CDR3 loop is CASSSRLAGGYNEQFF. The CDR3, as DNA: TGTGCCAGCAGCTCGAGGCTAGCGGGAGGCTACAATGAGCAGTTCTTC.

CDR3 sequence (DNA): TGTGCCAGCAGCTTAGAAGCGGGAGGGCCGTATGAGCAGTTCTTC. Translating it yields CASSLEAGGPYEQFF. The rearrangement links TRBV7-2 to TRBJ2-1; TRBD2 aligns across 10 bases. This CDR3 comprises 15 residues. V was clipped by 1 base and J by 8 bases; unmatched bases: 5. Looked up from germline, CDR1 is SGHTA and CDR2 is FQGNSA.

This chain links TRBV10-3 with TRBJ2-3, with TRBD2 identical over 7 bases. V shed 0 bases and J 2 bases; nucleotides not matched to a gene: 11. Per germline, CDR1 ENHRY and CDR2 SYGVKD. The CDR3 length is 18 residues. The CDR3 sequence is CAISESGSGHSYTDTQYF. CDR3 coding DNA: TGTGCCATCAGTGAGTCAGGTAGCGGGCACTCCTACACAGATACGCAGTATTTT.